A selection of T cell receptor beta chains follows, all from one sample in a study of T cell responses to AZD1222 COVID-19 vaccine. Method: immunoSEQ multiplex PCR; TCRdb's copy keeps in-frame clones and lacks some. The sample shows tens of thousands of clones, about nine tenths of them seen only once. The sequencing here drew on peripheral blood, taken on day 0 of AZD1222 vaccination. The receptors were sampled from an adult in good health. CDR3s include the opening cysteine and the closing phenylalanine or tryptophan. The D gene is left open where the match is weak. Clone sizes are given selectively: once, few, many, or a class where the clone is expanded.

clone_size	v_call	d_call	j_call	cdr3_aa	cdr3_nt
many	TRBV27	NA	TRBJ2-3	CASSPNWDTQYF	TGTGCCAGCAGTCCCAATTGGGATACGCAGTATTTT
NA	TRBV6-5	NA	TRBJ1-5	CASSLDSYQPQHF	TGTGCCAGCAGTTTGGACAGCTATCAGCCCCAGCATTTT
NA	TRBV9	NA	TRBJ1-5	CASSVGNFEAQHF	TGTGCCAGCAGCGTGGGAAACTTTGAGGCCCAGCATTTT
NA	TRBV27	NA	TRBJ1-3	CASSTGNSGNTIYF	TGTGCCAGCAGTACTGGGAACTCTGGAAACACCATATATTTT
NA	TRBV5-4	NA	TRBJ2-1	CASSLLDEQFF	TGTGCCAGCAGCTTGCTGGATGAGCAGTTCTTC
NA	TRBV28	TRBD1	TRBJ1-6	CASSLGQYNSPLHF	TGTGCCAGCAGTTTGGGACAGTATAATTCACCCCTCCACTTT
few	TRBV14	NA	TRBJ2-6	CASTPGANVLTF	TGTGCCAGTACACCTGGGGCCAACGTCCTGACTTTC
NA	TRBV25-1	TRBD2	TRBJ2-5	CATSPLAGSSAQYF	TGTGCCACCTCCCCCCTAGCGGGGTCCTCCGCCCAGTACTTC
NA	TRBV20-1	NA	TRBJ2-7	CSASLRTLSYEQYF	TGCAGTGCTAGTTTGCGGACTTTGAGCTACGAGCAGTACTTC
NA	TRBV6-1	NA	TRBJ1-6	CATRVPSSYNSPLHF	TGTGCCACCAGGGTCCCCAGCTCCTATAATTCACCCCTCCACTTT
NA	TRBV5-1	NA	TRBJ2-7	CASSFGWGALSEQYF	TGCGCCAGCAGTTTCGGGTGGGGGGCTTTAAGCGAGCAGTACTTC
NA	TRBV25-1	NA	TRBJ2-2	CASSDMGQDTGELFF	TGTGCCAGCAGTGATATGGGACAAGACACCGGGGAGCTGTTTTTT
once	TRBV25-1	NA	TRBJ1-1	CASSEFGGFAFF	TGTGCCAGCAGTGAATTCGGGGGGTTCGCTTTCTTT
NA	TRBV28	NA	TRBJ1-1	CASTWNSYGRKAFF	TGTGCCAGCACCTGGAACTCTTATGGGCGGAAAGCTTTCTTT
NA	TRBV18	TRBD1	TRBJ1-1	CASSPPGTGMNTEAFF	TGTGCCAGCTCACCCCCCGGGACAGGAATGAACACTGAAGCTTTCTTT
NA	TRBV6-5	NA	TRBJ1-1	CASSGPGVRTEAFF	TGTGCCAGCAGCGGACCAGGGGTGAGAACTGAAGCTTTCTTT
NA	TRBV10-1	TRBD1	TRBJ1-4	CASIGRGQGLGMGKLFF	TGCGCCAGCATCGGAAGGGGACAGGGACTGGGTATGGGAAAACTGTTTTTT
NA	TRBV6-5	NA	TRBJ1-1	CASSTSRVYTEAFF	TGTGCCAGCAGTACATCCAGGGTTTACACTGAAGCTTTCTTT
NA	TRBV7-2	TRBD1	TRBJ1-5	CASSYRGNQPQHF	TGTGCCAGCAGCTACAGGGGGAATCAGCCCCAGCATTTT
NA	TRBV5-1	TRBD1	TRBJ2-1	CASSLGLTGVVNEQFF	TGCGCCAGCAGCTTGGGGCTGACAGGGGTCGTTAATGAGCAGTTCTTC
NA	TRBV4-1	NA	TRBJ1-3	CASSQGEGSSGNTIYF	TGCGCCAGCAGCCAAGGGGAGGGCAGCTCTGGAAACACCATATATTTT
NA	TRBV19	TRBD1	TRBJ1-4	CASSILLGQGAEKLFF	TGTGCCAGTAGTATTCTGTTGGGACAGGGGGCTGAAAAACTGTTTTTT
NA	TRBV18	NA	TRBJ1-5	CASSQTENSNQPQHF	TGTGCCAGCTCACAGACGGAAAATAGCAATCAGCCCCAGCATTTT
once	TRBV4-1	NA	TRBJ2-1	CASSQDRDWEQFF	TGCGCCAGCAGCCAAGATAGGGACTGGGAGCAGTTCTTC
NA	TRBV14	NA	TRBJ1-5	CASSQVKQGPQHF	TGTGCCAGCAGCCAAGTCAAACAGGGGCCCCAGCATTTT
NA	TRBV10-3	TRBD1	TRBJ2-5	CAISDRAPGQGAQAQYF	TGTGCCATCAGTGACCGCGCTCCGGGACAGGGGGCACAGGCCCAGTACTTC
NA	TRBV7-9	NA	TRBJ1-6	CASSHGQVNSPLHF	TGTGCCAGCAGCCATGGACAAGTAAATTCACCCCTCCACTTT
NA	TRBV27	NA	TRBJ1-1	CASALQGGYTEAFF	TGTGCCAGCGCGTTACAGGGCGGGTACACTGAAGCTTTCTTT
NA	TRBV10-3	NA	TRBJ2-7	CAISESGTSGYEQYF	TGTGCCATCAGTGAGTCGGGGACCAGCGGCTACGAGCAGTACTTC
NA	TRBV9	NA	TRBJ2-1	CASSVGTSASDEQFF	TGTGCCAGCAGCGTAGGGACATCTGCAAGCGATGAGCAGTTCTTC
NA	TRBV6-1	NA	TRBJ1-2	CASSEGGQVNYGYTF	TGTGCCAGCAGTGAGGGGGGCCAGGTTAACTATGGCTACACCTTC
NA	TRBV25-1	TRBD1	TRBJ2-7	CASSTRDRSSYEQYF	TGTGCCAGCAGTACCCGGGACAGGAGCTCCTACGAGCAGTACTTC
NA	TRBV27	NA	TRBJ2-7	CASSMGQAYEQYF	TGTGCCAGCAGTATGGGACAAGCATACGAGCAGTACTTC
NA	TRBV7-2	NA	TRBJ2-5	CASSPQGGGWRETQYF	TGTGCCAGCAGCCCCCAGGGGGGCGGATGGAGGGAGACCCAGTACTTC
NA	TRBV23-1	NA	TRBJ2-7	CASSQSWDGQGYEQYF	TGCGCCAGCAGTCAATCCTGGGACGGACAAGGGTACGAGCAGTACTTC
many	TRBV9	NA	TRBJ2-5	CASSVGISQETQYF	TGTGCCAGCAGCGTAGGTATAAGCCAAGAGACCCAGTACTTC
NA	TRBV7-3	TRBD2	TRBJ2-5	CASSSAGGLQETQYF	TGTGCCAGCAGCTCCGCGGGGGGGCTCCAAGAGACCCAGTACTTC
NA	TRBV5-8	NA	TRBJ1-3	CASGGNTIYF	TGTGCCAGCGGGGGAAACACCATATATTTT
NA	TRBV7-2	NA	TRBJ2-3	CASSLGGPDTQYF	TGTGCCAGCAGTTTGGGGGGCCCAGATACGCAGTATTTT
NA	TRBV7-9	TRBD1	TRBJ2-7	CARLIGDRGRLVLGEQYF	TGTGCCAGACTAATCGGGGACAGGGGGCGATTAGTGCTTGGCGAGCAGTACTTC
NA	TRBV18	TRBD1	TRBJ1-2	CASSPDTGGEGYTF	TGTGCCAGCTCACCAGATACAGGGGGAGAAGGCTACACCTTC
NA	TRBV11-3	NA	TRBJ2-3	CASSLATDTQYF	TGTGCCAGCAGCTTAGCCACAGATACGCAGTATTTT
NA	TRBV7-9	TRBD2	TRBJ2-3	CASSRTSGGTDTQYF	TGTGCCAGCAGCCGAACATCGGGGGGAACAGATACGCAGTATTTT
NA	TRBV12-3/TRBV12-4	NA	TRBJ1-2	CASSSASGYGYTF	TGTGCCAGCAGTTCCGCTTCGGGCTATGGCTACACCTTC
NA	TRBV28	NA	TRBJ1-2	CASGQRYGYTF	TGTGCCAGCGGACAAAGATATGGCTACACCTTC
NA	TRBV2	TRBD1	TRBJ1-6	CASTLRDRGNSPLHF	TGTGCCAGCACCCTGAGGGACAGGGGAAATTCACCCCTCCACTTT
NA	TRBV11-2	NA	TRBJ1-6	CASSQIRRSPLHF	TGTGCCAGCAGCCAAATAAGGCGTTCACCCCTCCACTTT
once	TRBV5-1	TRBD2	TRBJ2-2	CASSQTSGVAGELFF	TGCGCCAGCAGCCAGACTAGCGGGGTGGCCGGGGAGCTGTTTTTT
NA	TRBV5-6	NA	TRBJ1-1	CASSSGTPAYENTEAFF	TGTGCCAGCAGCTCCGGGACCCCCGCATATGAAAACACTGAAGCTTTCTTT
NA	TRBV18	TRBD2	TRBJ2-1	CASSPPGGVDEQFF	TGTGCCAGCTCACCACCGGGGGGGGTAGACGAGCAGTTCTTC
NA	TRBV19	TRBD1	TRBJ1-1	CASRIGDRGYGEAFF	TGTGCCAGTAGAATAGGGGACAGGGGTTACGGTGAAGCTTTCTTT
NA	TRBV6-5	NA	TRBJ1-1	CASSLRTELSEAFF	TGTGCCAGCAGCCTAAGGACGGAACTTTCTGAAGCTTTCTTT
NA	TRBV30	NA	TRBJ1-6	CAWSVMAGSSPLHF	TGTGCCTGGAGTGTAATGGCAGGCTCCAGCCCCCTCCACTTT
NA	TRBV5-1	NA	TRBJ1-2	CASSQERRGYGYTF	TGCGCCAGCAGCCAAGAACGACGCGGCTATGGCTACACCTTC
NA	TRBV12-3/TRBV12-4	NA	TRBJ1-5	CASSGEDNQPQHF	TGTGCCAGCAGTGGTGAAGACAATCAGCCCCAGCATTTT
few	TRBV9	TRBD1	TRBJ1-2	CASSSPQGANYGYTF	TGTGCCAGCAGCTCACCCCAGGGGGCTAACTATGGCTACACCTTC
NA	TRBV4-1	NA	TRBJ1-1	CASSQERVSNTEAFF	TGCGCCAGCAGCCAAGAGAGGGTTTCGAACACTGAAGCTTTCTTT
NA	TRBV28	TRBD1	TRBJ1-6	CASTRDRVRNSPLHF	TGTGCCAGCACCCGGGACAGGGTGCGGAATTCACCCCTCCACTTT
NA	TRBV18	NA	TRBJ2-7	CASSPTHSEDSEQYF	TGTGCCAGCTCCCCCACACACTCGGAAGATAGCGAGCAGTACTTC
once	TRBV11-2	NA	TRBJ2-4	CASRPAFGTKNIQYF	TGTGCCAGCCGTCCGGCCTTTGGGACCAAAAACATTCAGTACTTC